This T cell receptor (beta chain) was identified during a study of CD8+ T cells in alopecia areata. Between the trimmed V and J ends, which lost 5 bases and 2 bases, there was a span of 4 bases. The germline V gene has CDR1 SGHTA and CDR2 FQGNSA. The CDR3 runs to 11 residues. Indicated treatment: oral pan-JAK inhibitor, 5-10 mg twice daily. Alopecia areata patients provided lesional scalp punch biopsies and peripheral blood. The authors extracted RNA and reverse transcribed it into cDNA as the sequencing template. Generated by immunoSEQ multiplex PCR, the TCRdb table keeps only in-frame clones and is missing some. The sample has 200,000 to 250,000 clones; around two fifths are singletons.

The specimen was CD4+ T cells sorted from blood, collected at approximately week 30, from a patient treated with tofacitinib. This TCR derives from a human donor with alopecia areata. The chain links TRBV7-2 to TRBJ2-7; D is undetermined. CDR3 nucleotide sequence: TGTGCCAGCAGCCGGGCCTACGAGCAGTACTTC. This gives the protein CASSRAYEQYF.